These 19 T cell receptor beta chains came from one sample sequenced in a study of shared clonotypes between healthy human individuals. Assay: immunoSEQ multiplex PCR; the TCRdb copy retains only in-frame clones and omits some. This table holds approximately 460,000 clones, roughly three quarters found once. Sequencing was done on a sample of PBMCs. Source of these receptors: a middle-aged woman in good health. Some clones in this sample may be carry-over from other donors' samples.

V and J are TRBV15 and TRBJ1-1; no clear D. The V end lost 0 bases, the J end lost 4 bases, and 12 bases lay between the germline ends. This CDR3 has 15 residues. In germline, CDR1 is LNHNV, CDR2 YYDKDF (reference sequence). This chain's CDR3 is CATSRDMTFGTEAFF. CDR3 sequence (DNA): TGTGCCACCAGCAGAGACATGACATTTGGCACTGAAGCTTTCTTT.

This chain uses TRBV27 with TRBJ2-1, with 13 positions matching TRBD2. V lost 3 bases and J lost 7; bases outside the gene matches: 3. Germline-derived CDR1 and CDR2 are MNHEY and SMNVEV (reference sequence). This CDR3 comprises 15 residues. CDR3 protein: CASSLGLAGKNEQFF. CDR3 DNA sequence: TGTGCCAGCAGTTTGGGACTAGCGGGGAAAAATGAGCAGTTCTTC.

The chain uses TRBV10-2 and TRBJ2-7; the D is unclear. V was pared by 5 bases and J by 0 bases, with 2 bases between. The germline V gene has CDR1 WSHSY and CDR2 SAAADI. This CDR3 spans 11 amino acids. In DNA, the CDR3 is TGCGCCAGCAGTCTCTCCTACGAGCAGTACTTC. Translating it yields CASSLSYEQYF.

V is TRBV18 and J is TRBJ2-3, with 8 nucleotides matching TRBD1. The V gene's germline CDR1 is KGHSH and CDR2 LQKENI. Trimming removed 3 bases from V and 3 bases from J; junction bases left unmatched: 5. This CDR3 has 15 residues. The CDR3 DNA sequence: TGTGCCAGCTCACCGAGACAGGGGAGAACAGATACGCAGTATTTT. Protein: CASSPRQGRTDTQYF. Combining the CDR3 with reference TRBV18 and TRBJ2-3 gives the whole variable domain NAGVMQNPRHLVRRRGQEARLRCSPMKGHSHVYWYRQLPEEGLKFMVYLQKENIIDESGMPKERFSAEFPKEGPSILRIQQVVRGDSAAYFCASSPRQGRTDTQYFGPGTRLTVL.

This clone was seen repeatedly, ten times or more. Other nucleotide sequences from this sample produce the same CDR3. The J gene is TRBJ1-5, the V gene TRBV19; TRBD1 matches at 7 bases. Germline loops: CDR1 LNHDA, CDR2 SQIVND (reference sequence). The ends lost 6 bases at V and 2 bases at J; junction bases unmatched: 4. This CDR3 has 14 residues. CDR3 in amino acids: CASRRQGGNQPQHF. The CDR3 DNA sequence: TGTGCCAGTAGGAGACAGGGTGGCAATCAGCCCCAGCATTTT.

In nucleotides, the CDR3 is TGCAGCGTGGACAGGGTAGGAAACACTGAAGCTTTCTTT. Translating it yields CSVDRVGNTEAFF. The chain combines TRBV29-1 with TRBJ1-1, with 8 bases aligning to TRBD1. Per germline, CDR1 SQVTM and CDR2 ANQGSEA. The CDR3 has 13 amino acids. V dropped 6 bases and J dropped 2; count of bases not matched to a gene: 5.

Concerning this clone: This likely came from a read error, as a far larger clone is one base away. The sample holds other DNA sequences that translate to the same CDR3. The chain couples TRBV15 to TRBJ2-3; tentatively, D is TRBD2 (5 bases). This CDR3 comprises 14 residues. CDR1 is LNHNV, CDR2 YYDKDF, per germline (reference sequence). CDR3 region: CATSRETSWDTQYF. For the CDR3, the DNA is TGTGCCACTAGCAGAGAAACTAGTTGGGATACGCAGTATTTT.

The V gene is TRBV10-2, the J gene TRBJ2-2; possibly TRBD2 for D (6 bases). Between the trimmed V and J ends, which lost 3 bases and 7 bases, there was a span of 15 bases. The CDR3 has 15 amino acids. Germline V CDR1 and CDR2: WSHSY, SAAADI. The CDR3 coding sequence is TGCGCCAGCAGTGACATCCTAGCGCCTGTCGGGGAGCTGTTTTTT. Amino acid sequence: CASSDILAPVGELFF.

This sequence joins TRBV5-4 and TRBJ2-3; TRBD1 aligns across 12 bases. Germline CDR1 and CDR2: SGHNT and YYREEE (reference sequence). V lost 6 bases to trimming and J lost 1 base; unmatched junction nucleotides: 3. The CDR3 spans 15 residues. CDR3 residues: CASTGTGGGTDTQYF. CDR3 bases: TGTGCCAGCACCGGGACAGGGGGCGGCACAGATACGCAGTATTTT. Complete variable domain (other parts from reference TRBV5-4 and TRBJ2-3): ETGVTQSPTHLIKTRGQQVTLRCSSQSGHNTVSWYQQALGQGPQFIFQYYREEENGRGNFPPRFSGLQFPNYSSELNVNALELDDSALYLCASTGTGGGTDTQYFGPGTRLTVL.

The sample holds a few counts of this clone. The gene calls are TRBV5-6 and TRBJ2-7; D not resolved. CDR3 length: 13 residues. V was clipped by 2 bases and J by 3 bases, with 9 bases between them. CDR1 SGHDT and CDR2 YYEEEE come from the germline V gene. This chain's CDR3 is CASSLGAVYEQYF. In nucleotides, the CDR3 is TGTGCCAGCAGCTTAGGAGCCGTCTACGAGCAGTACTTC.

The chain uses TRBV5-1 and TRBJ1-1, with 7 bases matching TRBD1. Looked up from germline, CDR1 is SGHRS and CDR2 is YFSETQ. CDR3 size: 15 residues. V lost 6 bases to trimming and J lost 1 base; unmatched junction nucleotides: 9. In nucleotides, the CDR3 is TGCGCCAGCACCCTCTCGGGGACAGCGAACACTGAAGCTTTCTTT. Protein product: CASTLSGTANTEAFF.

This sequence joins TRBV28 and TRBJ2-3; TRBD2 agrees at 8 bases. The V segment lost 8 bases and the J segment 0 bases; nucleotides outside the gene matches: 13. The germline CDR1 and CDR2 sequences are MDHEN and SYDVKM. The CDR3 has 17 residues. The CDR3 reads CASPPPVAGTSTDTQYF. In DNA form, the CDR3 reads TGTGCCAGCCCACCTCCAGTAGCGGGAACGAGCACAGATACGCAGTATTTT.

The chain carries TRBV28 and TRBJ1-2; D remains ambiguous. The ends were cut back, 3 bases at V and 3 bases at J, with 11 bases in the middle. The V gene's germline CDR1 is MDHEN and CDR2 SYDVKM. The CDR3 spans 14 residues. The CDR3 coding sequence is TGTGCCAGCAGTTTTCGGCAATTGTACTATGGCTACACCTTC. Protein sequence: CASSFRQLYYGYTF.

This clone rates as medium-sized (0.01 to 0.1%). Other nucleotide sequences from this sample produce the same CDR3. This chain uses TRBV30 with TRBJ1-1, with 9 bases aligning to TRBD1. This CDR3 has 13 residues. V lost 8 bases and J lost 6; bases outside the gene matches: 10. CDR1 and CDR2 (germline): GTSNPN, SVGIG (reference sequence). The CDR3: CARNAQGASEAFF. The CDR3 nucleotides are TGTGCCCGAAACGCACAGGGGGCGTCTGAAGCTTTCTTT.

This clone was seen a few times. The chain recombines TRBV11-2 with TRBJ2-5, with unresolved D. V shed 5 bases and J shed 0 bases, with 10 bases lying between them. The CDR3 spans 14 residues. Germline loops: CDR1 SGHAT, CDR2 FQNNGV. The CDR3 nucleotides are TGTGCCAGCAGCCTATCTGACTACCAAGAGACCCAGTACTTC. Translation: CASSLSDYQETQYF.

The rearrangement joins TRBV29-1 to TRBJ1-1; D ambiguous. The germline CDR1 and CDR2 sequences are SQVTM and ANQGSEA. V lost 7 bases to trimming and J lost 3 bases, with 12 bases between them. The CDR3 is made up of 12 amino acids. CDR3 DNA sequence: TGCAGCGGAAAATTGGAATACACTGAAGCTTTCTTT. Its protein is CSGKLEYTEAFF.

This clone was counted between two and nine times. The CDR3 DNA reads TGTGCCAGCAGCGCCTGGACAGAGCCTGGAAACACCATATATTTT. Residues: CASSAWTEPGNTIYF. The chain is built from TRBV9 and TRBJ1-3; a possible D gene is TRBD1 (6 bases). The CDR3 covers 15 residues. The V gene lost 3 bases and the J gene lost 2 bases, with 12 bases spanning the gap. Germline CDR1 reads SGDLS; CDR2 reads YYNGEE.

This clone showed up just a few times. The J gene is TRBJ2-1, the V gene TRBV18; perhaps D is TRBD1 or TRBD2 (5 bases each). CDR3 length equals 13 residues. The V and J ends lost 3 bases and 8 bases respectively, with 11 bases between them. Germline V lookup: CDR1 KGHSH, CDR2 LQKENI. The CDR3 sequence is CASSPGTLDEQFF. In nucleotides, the CDR3 is TGTGCCAGCTCACCCGGGACCCTCGATGAGCAGTTCTTC.

V is TRBV5-4 and J is TRBJ2-3, with 9 bases identical to TRBD2. V lost 4 bases, J lost 1 base, and 7 bases stayed unmatched. Germline V gene sequence: CDR1 SGHNT, CDR2 YYREEE (reference sequence). The CDR3 has 16 amino acids. CDR3 region: CASSPGGRGGTDTQYF. Written as DNA, the CDR3 is TGTGCCAGCAGCCCTGGCGGGAGGGGGGGCACAGATACGCAGTATTTT.